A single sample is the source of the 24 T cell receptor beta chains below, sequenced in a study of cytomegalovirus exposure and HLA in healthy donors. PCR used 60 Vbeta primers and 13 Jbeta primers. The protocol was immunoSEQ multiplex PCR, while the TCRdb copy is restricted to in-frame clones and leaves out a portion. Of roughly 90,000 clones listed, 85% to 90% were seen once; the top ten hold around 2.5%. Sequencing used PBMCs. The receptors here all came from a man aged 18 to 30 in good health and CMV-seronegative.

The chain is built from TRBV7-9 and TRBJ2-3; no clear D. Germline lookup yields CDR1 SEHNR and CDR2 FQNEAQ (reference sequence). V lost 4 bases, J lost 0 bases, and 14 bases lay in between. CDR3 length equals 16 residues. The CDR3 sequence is CASSSNSELSTDTQYF. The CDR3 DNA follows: TGTGCCAGCAGCTCGAACTCGGAGCTAAGCACAGATACGCAGTATTTT.

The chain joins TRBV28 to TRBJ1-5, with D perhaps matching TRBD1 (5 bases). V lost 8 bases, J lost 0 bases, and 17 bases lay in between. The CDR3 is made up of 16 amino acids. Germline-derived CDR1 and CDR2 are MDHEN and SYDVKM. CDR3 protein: CASYPAGVNSNQPQHF. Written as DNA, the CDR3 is TGTGCCAGCTATCCGGCGGGGGTGAATAGCAATCAGCCCCAGCATTTT.

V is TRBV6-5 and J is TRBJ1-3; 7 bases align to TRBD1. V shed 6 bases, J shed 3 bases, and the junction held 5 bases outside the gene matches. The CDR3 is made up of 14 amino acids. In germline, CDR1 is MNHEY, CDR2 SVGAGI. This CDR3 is CASRRGQLGNTIYF. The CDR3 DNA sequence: TGTGCCAGCAGGAGGGGACAGCTTGGAAACACCATATATTTT.

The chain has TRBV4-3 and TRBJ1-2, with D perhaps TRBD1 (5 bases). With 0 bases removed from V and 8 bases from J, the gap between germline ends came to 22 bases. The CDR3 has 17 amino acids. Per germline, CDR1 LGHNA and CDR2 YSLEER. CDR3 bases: TGCGCCAGCAGCCAAGATCTCGTCGACAGTGGGGCTAGAGGCTACACCTTC. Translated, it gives CASSQDLVDSGARGYTF.

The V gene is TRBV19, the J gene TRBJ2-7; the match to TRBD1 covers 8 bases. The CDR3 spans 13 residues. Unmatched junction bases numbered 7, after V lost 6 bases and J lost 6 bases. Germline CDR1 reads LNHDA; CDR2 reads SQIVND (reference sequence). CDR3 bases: TGTGCCAGTAGCGCGGACAGGGTTGGCGAGCAGTACTTC. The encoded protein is CASSADRVGEQYF.

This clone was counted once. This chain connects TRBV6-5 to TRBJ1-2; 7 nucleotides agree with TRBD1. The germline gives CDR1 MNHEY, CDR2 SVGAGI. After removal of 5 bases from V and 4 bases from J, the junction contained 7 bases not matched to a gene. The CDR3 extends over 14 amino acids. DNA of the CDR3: TGTGCCAGCAGTCCGGGACAGAGCCGCTATGGCTACACCTTC. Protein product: CASSPGQSRYGYTF.

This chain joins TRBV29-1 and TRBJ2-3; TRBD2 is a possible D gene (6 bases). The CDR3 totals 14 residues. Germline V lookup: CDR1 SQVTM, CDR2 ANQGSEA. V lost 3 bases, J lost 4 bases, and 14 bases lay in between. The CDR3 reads CSVDQRAGADTQYF. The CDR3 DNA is TGCAGCGTTGATCAGCGGGCAGGCGCAGATACGCAGTATTTT.

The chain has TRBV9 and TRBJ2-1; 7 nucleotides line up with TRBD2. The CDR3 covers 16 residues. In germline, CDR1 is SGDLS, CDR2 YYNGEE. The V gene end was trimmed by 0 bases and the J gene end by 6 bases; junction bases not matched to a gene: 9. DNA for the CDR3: TGTGCCAGCAGCGTAGGGGGGAGGGCCCATATCAATGAGCAGTTCTTC. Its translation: CASSVGGRAHINEQFF.

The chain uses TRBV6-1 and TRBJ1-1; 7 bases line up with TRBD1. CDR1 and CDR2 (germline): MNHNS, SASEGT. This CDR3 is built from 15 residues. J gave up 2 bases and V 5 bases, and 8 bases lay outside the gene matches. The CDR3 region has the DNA TGTGCCAGCAGTCGCACCGGGACAGCTAACACTGAAGCTTTCTTT. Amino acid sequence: CASSRTGTANTEAFF.

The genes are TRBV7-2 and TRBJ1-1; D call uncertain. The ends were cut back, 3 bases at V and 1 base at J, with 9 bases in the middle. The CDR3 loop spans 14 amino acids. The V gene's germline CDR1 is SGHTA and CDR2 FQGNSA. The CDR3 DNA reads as TGTGCCAGCAGCTTGCAGACAAAGAACACTGAAGCTTTCTTT. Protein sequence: CASSLQTKNTEAFF.

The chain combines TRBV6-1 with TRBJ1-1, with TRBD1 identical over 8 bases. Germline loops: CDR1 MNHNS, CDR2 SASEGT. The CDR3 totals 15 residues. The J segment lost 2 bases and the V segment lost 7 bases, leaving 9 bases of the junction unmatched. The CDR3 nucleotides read TGTGCCAGCATAGCAGGGGGCTCGCGAAACACTGAAGCTTTCTTT. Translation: CASIAGGSRNTEAFF.

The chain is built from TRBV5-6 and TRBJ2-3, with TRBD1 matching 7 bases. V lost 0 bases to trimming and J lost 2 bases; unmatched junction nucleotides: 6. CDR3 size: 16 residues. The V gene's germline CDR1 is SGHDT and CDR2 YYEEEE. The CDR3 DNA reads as TGTGCCAGCAGCTTGGAGGGCAGGGGGTTCACAGATACGCAGTATTTT. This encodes CASSLEGRGFTDTQYF.

DNA of the CDR3: TGTGCCAGCTCACCGACAGGGGACGGCTACACCTTC. Its protein is CASSPTGDGYTF. This chain joins TRBV18 and TRBJ1-2, with TRBD1 identical over 8 bases. Germline V CDR1 and CDR2: KGHSH, LQKENI. The CDR3 has 12 residues. The V segment lost 3 bases and the J segment 8 bases; nucleotides outside the gene matches: 2.

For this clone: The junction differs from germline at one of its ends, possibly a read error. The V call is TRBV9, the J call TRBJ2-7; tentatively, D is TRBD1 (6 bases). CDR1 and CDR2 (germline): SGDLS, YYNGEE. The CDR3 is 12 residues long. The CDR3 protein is CANSAQGNEQYF. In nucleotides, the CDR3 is TGTGCCAACAGCGCTCAGGGGAACGAGCAGTACTTC.

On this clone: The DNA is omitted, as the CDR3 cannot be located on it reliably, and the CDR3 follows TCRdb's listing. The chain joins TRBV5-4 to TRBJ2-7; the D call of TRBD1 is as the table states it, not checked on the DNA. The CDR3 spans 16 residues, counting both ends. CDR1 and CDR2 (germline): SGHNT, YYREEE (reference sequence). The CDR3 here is CASSPSVAGQHGEQYF.

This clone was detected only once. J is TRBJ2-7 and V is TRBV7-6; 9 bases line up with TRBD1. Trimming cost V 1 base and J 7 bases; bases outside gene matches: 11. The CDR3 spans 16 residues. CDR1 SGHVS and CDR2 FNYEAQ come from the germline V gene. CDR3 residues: CASSLVGDRARGEQYF. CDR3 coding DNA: TGTGCCAGCAGCTTAGTGGGGGACAGGGCGCGGGGGGAGCAGTACTTC.

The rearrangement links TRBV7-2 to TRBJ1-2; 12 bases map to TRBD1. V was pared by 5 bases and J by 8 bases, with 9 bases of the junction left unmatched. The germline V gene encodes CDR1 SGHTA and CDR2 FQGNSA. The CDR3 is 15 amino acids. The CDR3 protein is CASSPEGQGARGYTF. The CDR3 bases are TGTGCCAGCAGCCCAGAGGGACAGGGGGCGCGGGGCTACACCTTC.

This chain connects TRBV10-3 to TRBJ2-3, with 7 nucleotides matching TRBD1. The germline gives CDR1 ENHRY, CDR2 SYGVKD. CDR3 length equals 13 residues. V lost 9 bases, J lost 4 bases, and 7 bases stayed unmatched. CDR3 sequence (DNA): TGTGCCATTCAAGGACAGGACGCAGATACGCAGTATTTT. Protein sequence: CAIQGQDADTQYF.

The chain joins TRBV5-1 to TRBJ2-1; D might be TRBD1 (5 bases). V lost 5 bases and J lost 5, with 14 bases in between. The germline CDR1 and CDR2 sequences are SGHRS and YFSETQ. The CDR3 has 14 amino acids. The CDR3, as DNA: TGCGCCAGCAGTTTAGGGGCCAGAGACAATGAGCAGTTCTTC. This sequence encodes CASSLGARDNEQFF.

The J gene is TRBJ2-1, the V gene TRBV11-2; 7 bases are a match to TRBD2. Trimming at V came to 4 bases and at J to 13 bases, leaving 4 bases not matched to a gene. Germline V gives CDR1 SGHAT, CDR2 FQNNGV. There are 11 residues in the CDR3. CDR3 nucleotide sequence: TGTGCCAGCAGCTCAGCGGGATATCAGTTCTTC. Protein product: CASSSAGYQFF.

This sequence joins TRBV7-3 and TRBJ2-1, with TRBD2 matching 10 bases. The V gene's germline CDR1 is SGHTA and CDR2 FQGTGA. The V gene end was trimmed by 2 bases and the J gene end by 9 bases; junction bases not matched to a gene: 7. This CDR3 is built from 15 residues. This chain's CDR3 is CASSLLRTSGSEQFF. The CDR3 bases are TGTGCCAGCAGCTTATTGCGGACTAGCGGCTCTGAGCAGTTCTTC.

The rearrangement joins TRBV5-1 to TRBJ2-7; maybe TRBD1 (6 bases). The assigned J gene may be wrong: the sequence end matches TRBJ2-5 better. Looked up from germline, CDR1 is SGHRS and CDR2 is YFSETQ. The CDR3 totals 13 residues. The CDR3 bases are TGCGCCAGCAGCTTGGGACAGGAAGAGACCCAGTACTTC. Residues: CASSLGQEETQYF.

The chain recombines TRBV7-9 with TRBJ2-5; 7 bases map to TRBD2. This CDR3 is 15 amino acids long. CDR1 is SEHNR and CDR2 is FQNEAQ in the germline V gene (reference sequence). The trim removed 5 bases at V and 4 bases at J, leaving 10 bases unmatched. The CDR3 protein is CASSLQAGRGETQYF. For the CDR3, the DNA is TGTGCCAGCAGCCTCCAAGCGGGACGTGGAGAGACCCAGTACTTC.

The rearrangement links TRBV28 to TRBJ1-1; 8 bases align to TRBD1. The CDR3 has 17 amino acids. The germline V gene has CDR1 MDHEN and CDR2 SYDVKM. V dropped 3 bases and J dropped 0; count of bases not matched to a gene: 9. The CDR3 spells CASSFAMDRVVNTEAFF. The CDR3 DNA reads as TGTGCCAGCAGTTTCGCGATGGACAGGGTTGTGAACACTGAAGCTTTCTTT.